Presented here are 25 T cell receptor beta chains from one specimen sequenced in a study of blood T cell repertoires in COVID-19. Produced via immunoSEQ multiplex PCR; TCRdb's table is partial and in-frame only. The table has more than 300,000 clones, over 85% seen once. The specimen was peripheral blood. These receptors all stem from a woman between 25 and 40 years old with COVID-19, enrolled during active disease.

This clone was counted a single time. This chain joins TRBV28 and TRBJ1-6; maybe TRBD1 (5 bases). CDR1 is MDHEN, CDR2 SYDVKM, per germline. This CDR3 region has 15 residues. V dropped 3 bases and J dropped 4 bases, with 10 bases sitting between them. CDR3 loop: CASSFRGSYNSPLHF. The CDR3 region has the DNA TGTGCCAGCAGTTTTAGGGGATCGTATAATTCACCCCTCCACTTT.

This chain joins TRBV5-6 and TRBJ2-3, with TRBD2 matching over 8 bases. The ends lost 4 bases at V and 3 bases at J; junction bases unmatched: 16. Germline-derived CDR1 and CDR2 are SGHDT and YYEEEE. The CDR3 has 18 residues. CDR3 nucleotides: TGTGCCAGCAGCCCTGCGACTAGCGCCTATTTCACTACAGATACGCAGTATTTT. The encoded protein is CASSPATSAYFTTDTQYF. The full variable domain, rest sourced from reference TRBV5-6 and TRBJ2-3, is DAGVTQSPTHLIKTRGQQVTLRCSPKSGHDTVSWYQQALGQGPQFIFQYYEEEERQRGNFPDRFSGHQFPNYSSELNVNALLLGDSALYLCASSPATSAYFTTDTQYFGPGTRLTVL.

V is TRBV5-4 and J is TRBJ1-6, with D perhaps matching TRBD1 (6 bases). Germline CDR1 and CDR2: SGHNT and YYREEE (reference sequence). V gave up 4 bases and J gave up 10 bases, with 18 bases separating them. The CDR3 extends over 15 amino acids. CDR3 in amino acids: CASSVETGINSPLHF. CDR3 DNA sequence: TGTGCCAGCAGCGTGGAAACAGGGATCAACTCACCCCTCCACTTT.

The rearrangement links TRBV21-1 to TRBJ2-2; the D segment call TRBD2 is taken from the table without a DNA check. TRBV21-1 is a listed pseudogene. CDR3 length: 16 residues. CDR3 nucleotides: TGTGCCAGCAGCACCCCCTCCCCCCGGGACACCGGGGAGCTGTTTTTT. This encodes CASSTPSPRDTGELFF.

This clone was observed a few times. This chain links TRBV18 with TRBJ1-1; D not certain. The CDR3 runs to 16 residues. In germline, CDR1 is KGHSH, CDR2 LQKENI. V dropped 6 bases and J dropped 1 base, with 18 bases sitting between them. CDR3 in amino acids: CASSPTPTMGNTEAFF. CDR3 nucleotides: TGTGCCAGCTCCCCAACCCCGACAATGGGGAACACTGAAGCTTTCTTT.

The V gene is TRBV19, the J gene TRBJ2-1, with 9 bases identical to TRBD2. The V and J ends lost 3 bases and 7 bases, in that order; junction bases with no gene match: 10. Germline loops: CDR1 LNHDA, CDR2 SQIVND (reference sequence). CDR3 length equals 16 residues. This CDR3 is CASSMASGGFGNEQFF. Written as DNA, the CDR3 is TGTGCCAGTAGTATGGCGAGCGGGGGGTTTGGAAATGAGCAGTTCTTC.

This chain connects TRBV14 to TRBJ1-2, with D possibly TRBD1 on 6 matching bases. CDR1 is SGHDN, CDR2 FVKESK, per germline. With 2 bases removed from V and 8 bases from J, the gap between germline ends came to 12 bases. The CDR3 totals 13 residues. In nucleotides, the CDR3 is TGTGCCAGCAGCCAATTGGGGGCGCGGGGCTACACCTTC. Its protein is CASSQLGARGYTF. Filled out from reference TRBV14 and TRBJ1-2, the complete variable domain reads EAGVTQFPSHSVIEKGQTVTLRCDPISGHDNLYWYRRVMGKEIKFLLHFVKESKQDESGMPNNRFLAERTGGTYSTLKVQPAELEDSGVYFCASSQLGARGYTFGSGTRLTVV.

The J gene is TRBJ2-1, the V gene TRBV2; 10 bases fit TRBD2. The CDR3 has 16 residues. Trimming at V came to 3 bases and at J to 2 bases, leaving 4 bases not matched to a gene. Germline V lookup: CDR1 SNHLY, CDR2 FYNNEI. The CDR3 protein is CASSDLLAGAYNEQFF. The CDR3 DNA reads TGTGCCAGCAGTGATCTTCTAGCGGGGGCCTACAATGAGCAGTTCTTC. The complete variable domain, with remaining parts taken from reference TRBV2 and TRBJ2-1, reads EPEVTQTPSHQVTQMGQEVILRCVPISNHLYFYWYRQILGQKVEFLVSFYNNEISEKSEIFDDQFSVERPDGSNFTLKIRSTKLEDSAMYFCASSDLLAGAYNEQFFGPGTRLTVL.

The chain is built from TRBV4-1 and TRBJ1-4; D may be TRBD1 (5 bases). Trimming shortened V by 0 bases and J by 5 bases, and 16 bases separated the two germline ends. The CDR3 has 17 amino acids. CDR1 MGHRA and CDR2 YSYEKL come from the germline V gene. CDR3 sequence: CASSQDRGTNLNEKLFF. The CDR3 DNA sequence: TGCGCCAGCAGCCAAGATCGCGGGACCAATTTGAATGAAAAACTGTTTTTT.

The CDR3 DNA is TGTGCCAGCAGCGGGTACAGCGGAGGGTACGACTATAATTCACCCCTCCACTTT. This sequence encodes CASSGYSGGYDYNSPLHF. This sequence joins TRBV9 and TRBJ1-6; no clear D. This CDR3 comprises 18 residues. Germline V CDR1 and CDR2: SGDLS, YYNGEE. The ends were cut back, 3 bases at V and 3 bases at J, with 19 bases in the middle.

This clone was counted a single time. The rearrangement joins TRBV14 to TRBJ2-3; 7 bases match TRBD1. V was pared by 4 bases and J by 4 bases, with 2 bases of the junction left unmatched. CDR3 length: 13 amino acids. Germline V gene sequence: CDR1 SGHDN, CDR2 FVKESK. For the CDR3, the DNA is TGTGCCAGCAGCCCTAGGGGGCCAGATACGCAGTATTTT. Translating it yields CASSPRGPDTQYF.

J is TRBJ2-7 and V is TRBV10-3; D is perhaps TRBD1 (6 bases). Germline values: CDR1 ENHRY, CDR2 SYGVKD. The CDR3 sequence is 14 residues long. Trimming stripped 1 base from V and 6 bases from J, with 13 bases between. As DNA, the CDR3 is TGTGCCATCAGTGAGTGGGGGCAGGGTGGCGAGCAGTACGTC. As protein: CAISEWGQGGEQYV.

The chain has TRBV12-5 and TRBJ1-6, with a tentative D call TRBD1 (6 bases). This CDR3 contains 13 residues. Trimming stripped 4 bases from V and 9 bases from J, with 10 bases between. CDR1 is LGHNT, CDR2 FRNRAP, per germline. The CDR3 nucleotides read TGTGCTAGTGGTTCTGGGACAAGTTCACCCCTCCACTTT. Protein sequence: CASGSGTSSPLHF.

The chain recombines TRBV28 with TRBJ2-7; TRBD2 agrees at 10 bases. Germline CDR1 is MDHEN and CDR2 is SYDVKM. V trimming: 3 bases; J trimming: 4 bases; junction bases outside the gene matches: 6. CDR3 length: 15 residues. The CDR3 loop is CASSLASGGGYEQYV. CDR3 nucleotides: TGTGCCAGCAGTTTGGCTAGCGGGGGCGGTTACGAGCAGTACGTC.

CDR3: CASSLDPLTGELFF. CDR3 DNA: TGTGCCAGCAGCTTAGATCCTCTTACCGGGGAGCTGTTTTTT. The chain links TRBV11-2 to TRBJ2-2; unclear D gene. CDR1 SGHAT and CDR2 FQNNGV come from the germline V gene. The CDR3 totals 14 residues. Trimming left V 0 bases short and J 5 bases short, with 7 bases between.

CDR3: CASLQGGVHTEAFF. CDR3 coding DNA: TGTGCCAGCCTTCAAGGGGGAGTTCACACTGAAGCTTTCTTT. J is TRBJ1-1 and V is TRBV7-2, with D maybe TRBD1 (6 bases). The germline CDR1 and CDR2 sequences are SGHTA and FQGNSA. The CDR3 covers 14 residues. The V gene lost 8 bases and the J gene lost 3 bases, with 16 bases spanning the gap.

In its sample, this clone was seen a few times. This rearrangement joins TRBV2 to TRBJ1-5; 12 bases align to TRBD1. Germline CDR1 SNHLY, CDR2 FYNNEI. V shed 6 bases, J shed 4 bases, and the junction held 4 bases outside the gene matches. This CDR3 spans 15 amino acids. The CDR3 coding sequence is TGTGCCAGCAGCCGGGACAGGGGGCAGAATCAGCCCCAGCATTTT. Protein: CASSRDRGQNQPQHF.

The chain uses TRBV3-1 (or the pseudogene TRBV3-2) and TRBJ1-2, with D tentatively TRBD1 (6 bases). Germline CDR1 is LGHDT and CDR2 is YNNKEL (reference sequence). Trimming removed 3 bases at V and 6 bases at J, with 11 bases between. The CDR3 loop spans 13 amino acids. The CDR3 protein is CASSHTGLDGYTF. The CDR3 nucleotides read TGTGCCAGCAGCCACACAGGGTTAGATGGCTACACCTTC.

For the CDR3, the DNA is TGTGCCAGCAGTGAAGCGCGACAGCCACTCTATGGCTACACCTTC. Its protein product is CASSEARQPLYGYTF. The J gene is TRBJ1-2, the V gene TRBV6-1, with D possibly matching TRBD1 (5 bases). The CDR3 loop spans 15 amino acids. Trimming stripped 0 bases from V and 4 bases from J, with 12 bases between. CDR1 is MNHNS and CDR2 is SASEGT in the germline V gene.

This chain joins TRBV12-3 or TRBV12-4 and TRBJ2-7, with D hard to call. Trimming removed 5 bases at V and 6 bases at J, with 8 bases between. The CDR3 extends over 11 amino acids. The CDR3, as DNA: TGTGCCAGCAGTACAGACCTCGAGCAGTACTTC. Residues: CASSTDLEQYF.

This chain joins TRBV19 and TRBJ1-2; the D gene is possibly TRBD1 (5 bases). Germline V gene sequence: CDR1 LNHDA, CDR2 SQIVND (reference sequence). Trimming removed 6 bases at V and 5 bases at J, with 22 bases between. The CDR3 has 16 amino acids. The CDR3 DNA reads as TGTGCCAGTAGGGAGACCCGGGACTCAATCTTATATGGCTACACCTTC. This sequence encodes CASRETRDSILYGYTF.

This chain links TRBV6-5 with TRBJ2-7; TRBD2 agrees at 12 bases. Looked up from germline, CDR1 is MNHEY and CDR2 is SVGAGI. CDR3 size: 14 residues. V was clipped by 11 bases and J by 5 bases; unmatched bases: 10. The CDR3 region is CASRRASGGDEQYV. CDR3 coding DNA: TGTGCCTCGCGCCGGGCTAGCGGGGGGGACGAGCAGTACGTC.

This rearrangement joins TRBV20-1 to TRBJ2-3; D remains unclear. Germline loops: CDR1 DFQATT, CDR2 SNEGSKA (reference sequence). The CDR3 runs 11 residues. The V and J ends lost 3 bases and 3 bases respectively, with 4 bases between them. In nucleotides, the CDR3 is TGCAGTGCTAGCTCGACAGATACGCAGTATTTT. It yields the protein CSASSTDTQYF.

The chain employs TRBV28 and TRBJ1-6; D is undetermined. V was clipped by 2 bases and J by 9 bases, with 17 bases between them. Germline V gene lookup returns CDR1 MDHEN and CDR2 SYDVKM. CDR3 size: 16 residues. This CDR3 is CASSLIFDLRGSPLHF. Written as DNA, the CDR3 is TGTGCCAGCAGTTTAATCTTCGACCTTCGGGGTTCACCCCTCCACTTT.

This clone was observed a single time. The chain combines TRBV2 with TRBJ2-1; weak D call: TRBD2 (5 bases). This CDR3 contains 13 residues. Trimming cost V 6 bases and J 6 bases, with 12 bases left between them. CDR1 is SNHLY and CDR2 is FYNNEI in the germline V gene. The CDR3 sequence: CASSEGFGNEQFF. The CDR3 DNA is TGTGCCAGCAGCGAGGGTTTCGGCAATGAGCAGTTCTTC. Full variable domain (remainder filled in from reference TRBV2 and TRBJ2-1): EPEVTQTPSHQVTQMGQEVILRCVPISNHLYFYWYRQILGQKVEFLVSFYNNEISEKSEIFDDQFSVERPDGSNFTLKIRSTKLEDSAMYFCASSEGFGNEQFFGPGTRLTVL.